This TCR beta chain comes out of a study of pediatric ulcerative colitis. The rectum was sampled with one to two pinch biopsies at colonoscopy. Of note for this clone: Its antigen is as yet unknown.

Study-level points and caveats: In rectum, acute severe colitis had expanded clones and less diversity. All ulcerative colitis patients, but no controls, carried two rectal clonotypes.

Up to 500,000 reads were sequenced per sample. Sequenced by immunoSEQ multiplex PCR; TCRdb stores in-frame clones only, minus some. The repertoire holds roughly 49,000 clones, with under 80% as singletons. The CDR3 is made up of 13 amino acids. Germline loops: CDR1 MNHNS, CDR2 SASEGT. V was pared by 6 bases and J by 6 bases, with 15 bases between. V is TRBV6-1 and J is TRBJ2-7; D perhaps matches TRBD2 (5 bases). Material: gut tissue. The TCR was taken from a girl aged 10-17 years with moderate ulcerative colitis. The CDR3 DNA is TGTGCCAGCAGCAAAGGGAGAGTAGTCGAGCAGTACTTC. Translating gives CASSKGRVVEQYF.